A selection of T cell receptor beta chains follows, all from one sample in a study of blood T cells in healthy people across ages. Each CDR3 protein gets one entry after TCRdb re-called the 5' RACE reads with MiXCR. The sample carries roughly 1,700,000 distinct CDR3 sequences, roughly 27% recorded once. What was sequenced was blood. The receptors were gathered from a woman aged 25 to 39 in good health. Each CDR3 is given with its conserved first and last residue. The order of the fields is J gene, V gene, CDR3 protein.

TRBJ2-1	TRBV7-2	CASSRLAGDYNEQFF
TRBJ2-1	TRBV9	CASSVPSADNEQFF
TRBJ2-1	TRBV12-3/TRBV12-4	CASSTMQGAEQFF
TRBJ2-7	TRBV7-6	CASSSLAGVDEQYF
TRBJ1-1	TRBV4-3	CASSPAVGWTEAFF
TRBJ2-1	TRBV18	CASSPTSGSDEQFF
TRBJ2-5	TRBV11-2	CASSFRGLAGREETQYF
TRBJ2-7	TRBV7-9	CASSSSGTYEQYF
TRBJ2-4	TRBV6-5	CASSPDRGLAKSIQYF
TRBJ2-1	TRBV27	CASIGQGLDEQFF
TRBJ1-1	TRBV7-2	CASSLSGGSRTEAFF
TRBJ2-7	TRBV5-1	CASSSRALEQYF
TRBJ2-5	TRBV9	CASSVAQGAGEQYF
TRBJ1-5	TRBV6-5	CASGVSQPQHF
TRBJ1-6	TRBV11-2	CASSYVGTLVNSPLHF
TRBJ2-3	TRBV21-1	CASSKATEEFGTDTQYF
TRBJ1-2	TRBV6-5	CASSYDRVEGDGYTF